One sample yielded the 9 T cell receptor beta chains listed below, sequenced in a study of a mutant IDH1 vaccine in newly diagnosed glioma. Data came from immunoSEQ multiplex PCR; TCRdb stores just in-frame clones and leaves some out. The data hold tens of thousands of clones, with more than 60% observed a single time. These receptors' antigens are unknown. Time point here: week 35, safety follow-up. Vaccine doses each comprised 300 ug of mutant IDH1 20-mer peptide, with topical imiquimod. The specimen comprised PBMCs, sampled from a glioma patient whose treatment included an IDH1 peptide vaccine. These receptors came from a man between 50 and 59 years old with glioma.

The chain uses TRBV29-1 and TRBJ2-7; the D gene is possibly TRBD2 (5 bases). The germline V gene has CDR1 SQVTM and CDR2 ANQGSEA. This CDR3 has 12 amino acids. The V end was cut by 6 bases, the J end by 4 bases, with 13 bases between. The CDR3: CSVTLRGYEQYF. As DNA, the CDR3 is TGCAGCGTGACCCTCCGAGGGTACGAGCAGTACTTC.

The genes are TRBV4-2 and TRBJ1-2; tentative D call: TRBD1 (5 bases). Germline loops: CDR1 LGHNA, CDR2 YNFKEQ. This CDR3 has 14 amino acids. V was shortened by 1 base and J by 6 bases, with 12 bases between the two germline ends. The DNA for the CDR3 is TGTGCCAGCAGCCAAGGGGGCTCGGTGGATGGCTACACCTTC. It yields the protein CASSQGGSVDGYTF.

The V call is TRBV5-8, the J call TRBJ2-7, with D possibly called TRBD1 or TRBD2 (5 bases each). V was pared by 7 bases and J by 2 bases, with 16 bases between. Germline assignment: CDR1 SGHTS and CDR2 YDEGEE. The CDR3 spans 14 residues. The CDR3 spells CASRPRRGAYEQYF. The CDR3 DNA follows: TGTGCCAGCCGCCCCCGGAGAGGGGCCTACGAGCAGTACTTC.

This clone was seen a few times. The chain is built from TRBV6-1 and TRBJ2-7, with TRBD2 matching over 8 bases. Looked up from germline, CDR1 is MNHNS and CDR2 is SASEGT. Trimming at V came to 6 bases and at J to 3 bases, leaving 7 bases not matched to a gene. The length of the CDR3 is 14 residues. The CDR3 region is CASRAGGTGYEQYF. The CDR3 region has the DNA TGTGCCAGCAGGGCGGGGGGAACGGGCTACGAGCAGTACTTC.

CDR3 sequence (DNA): TGTGCCAGCAGCGAACAGGGATTAGGCAGCAATCAGCCCCAGCATTTT. Protein product: CASSEQGLGSNQPQHF. This chain links TRBV7-2 with TRBJ1-5; maybe TRBD1 (6 bases). The CDR3 consists of 16 residues. Per germline, CDR1 SGHTA and CDR2 FQGNSA. With 5 bases removed from V and 1 base from J, the gap between germline ends came to 15 bases.

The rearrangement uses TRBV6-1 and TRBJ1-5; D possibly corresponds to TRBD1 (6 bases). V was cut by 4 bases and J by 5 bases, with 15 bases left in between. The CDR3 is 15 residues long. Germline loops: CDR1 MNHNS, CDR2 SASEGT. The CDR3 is CASSAGGGSYQPQHF. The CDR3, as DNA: TGTGCCAGCAGTGCCGGTGGGGGCAGTTATCAGCCCCAGCATTTT.

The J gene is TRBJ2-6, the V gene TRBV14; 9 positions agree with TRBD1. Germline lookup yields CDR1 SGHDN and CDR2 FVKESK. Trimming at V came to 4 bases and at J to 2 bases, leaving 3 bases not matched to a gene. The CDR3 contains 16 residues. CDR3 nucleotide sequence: TGTGCCAGCAGCCTCCGGACAGGGGCTGGGGCCAACGTCCTGACTTTC. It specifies CASSLRTGAGANVLTF.

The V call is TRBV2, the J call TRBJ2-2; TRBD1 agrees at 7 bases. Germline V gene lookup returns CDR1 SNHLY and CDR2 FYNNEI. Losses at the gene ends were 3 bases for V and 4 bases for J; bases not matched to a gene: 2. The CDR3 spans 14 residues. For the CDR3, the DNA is TGTGCCAGCAGTGAGTGGACAGGCACCGGGGAGCTGTTTTTT. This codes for CASSEWTGTGELFF.

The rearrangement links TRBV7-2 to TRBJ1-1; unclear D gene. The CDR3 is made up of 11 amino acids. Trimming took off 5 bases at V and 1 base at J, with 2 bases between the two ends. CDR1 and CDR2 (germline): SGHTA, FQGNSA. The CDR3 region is CASSRNTEAFF. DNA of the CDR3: TGTGCCAGCAGCCGGAACACTGAAGCTTTCTTT.